The 27 T cell receptor beta chains presented below share a single source sample, sequenced in a study of CD8 T cells in Susac syndrome. RNA in amounts of roughly 0.5 to 1 ug was reverse transcribed with random hexamers. TCRdb independently ran MiXCR on the immunoSEQ multiplex PCR reads; one entry per CDR3 protein. The sample gives some 160,000 distinct CDR3 sequences, approximately 94% of which show up once; 0.1% to 0.12% is in the top ten. The sequenced sample consisted of CD4+ T cells from PBMCs. These receptor sequences come from a human donor with Susac syndrome.

The CDR3 region has the DNA TGCAGTGCTATGCACAGGGACAATGAGCAGTTCTTC. It yields the protein CSAMHRDNEQFF. This rearrangement joins TRBV20-1 to TRBJ2-1; D might be TRBD1 (6 bases). The CDR3 consists of 12 residues. Between the trimmed V and J ends, which lost 4 bases and 5 bases, there was a span of 9 bases. Germline-derived CDR1 and CDR2 are DFQATT and SNEGSKA (reference sequence).

The chain has TRBV10-2 and TRBJ1-1, with 9 bases fitting TRBD1. The CDR3 length is 12 residues. J lost 8 bases, V lost 6 bases, and 4 bases had no gene match. Per germline, CDR1 WSHSY and CDR2 SAAADI. Here the CDR3 DNA reads TGCGCCAGCAGCCCGGACAGGGGCGAAGCTTTCTTT. Its protein is CASSPDRGEAFF.

This chain links TRBV20-1 with TRBJ2-3; 10 nucleotides line up with TRBD2. This CDR3 contains 17 residues. Trimming removed 2 bases from V and 1 base from J; junction bases left unmatched: 9. CDR1 and CDR2 (germline): DFQATT, SNEGSKA (reference sequence). CDR3 sequence (DNA): TGCAGTGCTAGATCGGGACTAGCGTACCGTGGCACAGATACGCAGTATTTT. Its protein is CSARSGLAYRGTDTQYF.

CDR3 region: CSASWAGGYTF. CDR3 in DNA: TGCAGTGCTAGCTGGGCGGGTGGCTACACCTTC. The rearrangement links TRBV20-1 to TRBJ1-2; D is uncertain. Germline V gives CDR1 DFQATT, CDR2 SNEGSKA (reference sequence). The V end lost 3 bases, the J end lost 7 bases, and 9 bases lay between the germline ends. The CDR3 sequence is 11 residues long.

J is TRBJ2-7 and V is TRBV4-3; 8 bases fit TRBD1. Trimming took 0 bases from V and 3 from J; bases not matched to a gene: 7. The CDR3 is made up of 16 amino acids. CDR1 is LGHNA, CDR2 YSLEER, per germline. CDR3 amino acids: CASSQDIRTGRYEQYF. The CDR3 region has the DNA TGCGCCAGCAGCCAAGATATACGGACAGGGCGCTACGAGCAGTACTTC.

In DNA, the CDR3 is TGTGCCAGCAGGCTCGAAGATTCACCCCTCCACTTT. Translating gives CASRLEDSPLHF. This chain joins TRBV12-3 or TRBV12-4 and TRBJ1-6; D uncertain. The CDR3 has 12 amino acids. V was clipped by 6 bases and J by 8 bases, with 8 bases between them.

The CDR3 DNA is TGCAGCGCCCAAGGGGGGGAAAAACTGTTTTTT. Protein: CSAQGGEKLFF. J is TRBJ1-4 and V is TRBV29-1; the D gene is possibly TRBD1 (6 bases). The germline V gene has CDR1 SQVTM and CDR2 ANQGSEA. The CDR3 is 11 amino acids. Trimming removed 7 bases at V and 8 bases at J, with 11 bases between.

The chain uses TRBV4-3 and TRBJ1-3; D gene ambiguous. The CDR3 runs to 15 residues. V was cut by 0 bases and J by 0 bases, with 6 bases left in between. CDR1 LGHNA and CDR2 YSLEER come from the germline V gene. CDR3 sequence: CASSQDSSSGNTIYF. For the CDR3, the DNA is TGCGCCAGCAGCCAAGACTCCAGCTCTGGAAACACCATATATTTT.

The chain joins TRBV12-3 or TRBV12-4 to TRBJ2-5; 15 bases map to TRBD2. The CDR3 has 15 amino acids. Unmatched junction bases numbered 3, after V lost 5 bases and J lost 5 bases. The CDR3 region has the DNA TGTGCCAGCAGTGGGACTAGCGGGGGGTGGGAGACCCAGTACTTC. It codes for CASSGTSGGWETQYF.

The chain combines TRBV5-4 with TRBJ1-4, with TRBD1 matching 7 bases. CDR3 length equals 14 residues. Germline V gene data show CDR1 as SGHNT and CDR2 as YYREEE (reference sequence). J gave up 8 bases and V 5 bases, and 9 bases lay outside the gene matches. CDR3 in DNA: TGTGCCAGCAGAATCACAGGGGCGGAGGAAAAACTGTTTTTT. Its translation is CASRITGAEEKLFF.

This chain joins TRBV20-1 and TRBJ2-3; no clear D gene. Trimming took 3 bases from V and 1 from J, leaving 11 bases between them. The CDR3 sequence is 14 residues long. CDR1 DFQATT and CDR2 SNEGSKA come from the germline V gene (reference sequence). CDR3 DNA sequence: TGCAGTGCTAGTCCTGGATTTGGCACAGATACGCAGTATTTT. Translation gives CSASPGFGTDTQYF.

The chain joins TRBV4-1 to TRBJ1-5; TRBD1 matches 9 bases. CDR3 size: 15 residues. The V and J ends lost 4 bases and 2 bases, in that order; junction bases with no gene match: 3. The V gene's germline CDR1 is MGHRA and CDR2 YSYEKL. The CDR3 sequence: CASSPGQGGNQPQHF. CDR3 coding DNA: TGCGCCAGCAGCCCGGGACAGGGAGGCAATCAGCCCCAGCATTTT.

Only one count was recorded for this clonotype. The CDR3 DNA reads as TGTGCCAGCAGCCTGAACTCCGGGACGTTGAACACCGGGGAGCTGTTTTTT. It encodes CASSLNSGTLNTGELFF. The chain employs TRBV7-9 and TRBJ2-2; D possibly uses TRBD1 or TRBD2 (5 bases each). The V gene's germline CDR1 is SEHNR and CDR2 FQNEAQ (reference sequence). This CDR3 region has 17 residues. Trimming pared 5 bases from V and 1 base from J, leaving 17 bases between.

This chain links TRBV3-1 with TRBJ1-2, with no clear D. The germline CDR1 and CDR2 sequences are LGHDT and YNNKEL (reference sequence). Deletions cut 4 bases from V and 10 bases from J, with 13 bases between. The CDR3 contains 12 residues. The CDR3 DNA sequence: TGTGCCAGCAGCCTCCCTCCAGGTATCTACACCTTC. It codes for CASSLPPGIYTF.

The gene calls are TRBV29-1 and TRBJ1-2, with D uncertain. V lost 5 bases to trimming and J lost 7 bases, with 11 bases between them. This CDR3 is built from 11 residues. Germline V gene data show CDR1 as SQVTM and CDR2 as ANQGSEA. CDR3 residues: CSVKSGGGYTF. CDR3 in DNA: TGCAGCGTTAAATCGGGAGGTGGCTACACCTTC.

V is TRBV4-1 and J is TRBJ2-5; 7 nucleotides agree with TRBD1. The J segment lost 5 bases and the V segment lost 0 bases, leaving 9 bases of the junction unmatched. The CDR3 is made up of 16 amino acids. Germline CDR1 and CDR2: MGHRA and YSYEKL. This chain's CDR3 is CASSQDNKGAGETQYF. The CDR3 nucleotides are TGCGCCAGCAGCCAAGATAATAAGGGGGCAGGGGAGACCCAGTACTTC.

The DNA for the CDR3 is TGCAGTGCTAGTAGCGGGGCCCCCTATGGCTACACCTTC. Its translation: CSASSGAPYGYTF. The rearrangement uses TRBV20-1 and TRBJ1-2, with D tentatively TRBD1 (5 bases). Germline V gene sequence: CDR1 DFQATT, CDR2 SNEGSKA (reference sequence). V lost 3 bases to trimming and J lost 4 bases, with 12 bases between them. CDR3 size: 13 residues.

The CDR3 DNA reads as TGTGCCAGCAGCAGAACTTCCGGGACAGACTCTGGAAACACCATATATTTT. Translated, it gives CASSRTSGTDSGNTIYF. The chain joins TRBV7-2 to TRBJ1-3, with TRBD1 matching 7 bases. V lost 5 bases, J lost 0 bases, and 10 bases stayed unmatched. Per germline, CDR1 SGHTA and CDR2 FQGNSA. The CDR3 covers 17 residues.

In its sample, this clonotype was seen once. The CDR3 DNA is TGTGCCAGCAGCCCCCTCGCGGGGGCGACAGATACGCAGTATTTT. This encodes CASSPLAGATDTQYF. The chain has TRBV3-1 and TRBJ2-3; D perhaps matches TRBD2 (7 bases). Germline loops: CDR1 LGHDT, CDR2 YNNKEL (reference sequence). This CDR3 spans 15 amino acids. V lost 4 bases, J lost 3 bases, and 14 bases lay in between.

The chain has TRBV12-3 or TRBV12-4 and TRBJ1-1; D might be TRBD1 (5 bases). Trimming removed 6 bases at V and 5 bases at J, with 13 bases between. The CDR3 spans 13 residues. Here the CDR3 reads CASRAGRGTEAFF. The CDR3 DNA sequence: TGTGCCAGCAGAGCAGGCCGGGGGACTGAAGCTTTCTTT.

The sample holds a few counts of this clonotype. The chain has TRBV11-2 and TRBJ2-1; the match to TRBD1 covers 7 bases. V shed 5 bases and J 6 bases; nucleotides not matched to a gene: 1. There are 12 residues in the CDR3. Germline loops: CDR1 SGHAT, CDR2 FQNNGV. This chain's CDR3 is CASSRDSNEQFF. The CDR3 bases are TGTGCCAGCAGCAGGGACAGCAATGAGCAGTTCTTC.

This chain connects TRBV5-1 to TRBJ2-3, with D perhaps given as TRBD1 or TRBD2 (5 bases each). The V and J ends lost 4 bases and 5 bases respectively, with 20 bases between them. Germline V gene sequence: CDR1 SGHRS, CDR2 YFSETQ. The CDR3 covers 16 residues. CDR3 DNA: TGCGCCAGCAGCCTCCGCCAGGGATCTGGGGGAGATACGCAGTATTTT. This translates into CASSLRQGSGGDTQYF.

This rearrangement joins TRBV5-1 to TRBJ2-1, with TRBD1 matching over 9 bases. Germline CDR1 reads SGHRS; CDR2 reads YFSETQ. Unmatched junction bases numbered 7, after V lost 4 bases and J lost 8 bases. CDR3 length: 14 amino acids. The CDR3: CASSPGQGWDEQFF. The CDR3 DNA is TGCGCCAGCAGCCCGGGACAGGGTTGGGATGAGCAGTTCTTC.

This clonotype was detected only once. The V call is TRBV29-1, the J call TRBJ1-5, with 7 bases fitting TRBD1. CDR3 length equals 14 residues. V was pared by 7 bases and J by 4 bases, with 10 bases of the junction left unmatched. CDR1 and CDR2 (germline): SQVTM, ANQGSEA. The chain's CDR3 is CSARTGTLNQPQHF. The CDR3 DNA sequence: TGCAGCGCCAGGACAGGAACTCTAAATCAGCCCCAGCATTTT.

In its sample, this clonotype was seen once. V is TRBV21-1 and J is TRBJ1-6; the D segment call TRBD1 is taken from the table without a DNA check. TRBV21-1 is a known pseudogene. The CDR3 is 16 residues long. The CDR3 here is CASSKNLAGDHSPLHF. The CDR3 coding sequence is TGTGCCAGCAGCAAAAACCTGGCAGGGGATCATTCACCCCTCCACTTT.

V usage is TRBV4-1 and J usage is TRBJ1-2; 9 bases are shared with TRBD1. Germline V CDR1 and CDR2: MGHRA, YSYEKL. The length of the CDR3 is 16 residues. V lost 0 bases to trimming and J lost 5 bases; unmatched junction nucleotides: 7. CDR3 DNA: TGCGCCAGCAGCCAAGACTCAACGACAGGGGGATATGGCTACACCTTC. It specifies CASSQDSTTGGYGYTF.

This clonotype appeared a single time. The J gene is TRBJ1-5, the V gene TRBV2; no clear D. Germline assignment: CDR1 SNHLY and CDR2 FYNNEI. V was pared by 7 bases and J by 0 bases, with 10 bases between. The CDR3 runs 14 residues. The CDR3, as DNA: TGTGCCAGCACGGGGAGTTATAGCAATCAGCCCCAGCATTTT. This sequence encodes CASTGSYSNQPQHF.